This record looks at one T cell receptor beta chain sequence and its context. What it binds is not known. The repertoire was sequenced with immunoSEQ multiplex PCR; TCRdb's copy has only in-frame clones and lacks some. Seen here are around 200,000 clones, about 86% observed once, and the top ten hold 2.5% to 3%. Germline V lookup: CDR1 LNHDA, CDR2 SQIVND (reference sequence). Trimming removed 0 bases at V and 4 bases at J, with 9 bases between. CDR3 length equals 14 residues. The sample comes from a study of cytomegalovirus exposure and HLA in healthy donors. Study outcomes and limitations: 150 to 200 TCR beta chains were listed as cytomegalovirus-associated. A few of the chains that were CMV-associated were confirmed in vitro to be specific for CMV antigens.

The approximately 120-subject validation cohort, separate from the approximately 670-subject first cohort, included the donors. Sequenced material: PBMCs. This sequence joins TRBV19 and TRBJ1-2, with D uncertain. This TCR derives from a young woman in good health and CMV-seropositive. This CDR3 reads CASSIDAGPYGYTF. The CDR3 DNA sequence: TGTGCCAGTAGTATAGATGCAGGCCCCTATGGCTACACCTTC.